This T cell receptor (beta chain) was recovered during a study of T cell responses to AZD1222 COVID-19 vaccine (TCRdb year 2021). About the study as a whole: AZD1222 recipients given second doses at about 4 weeks or at about 12 weeks were pooled, since spike-specific TCR depth and breadth were not found to differ between the two schedules. TCR sequencing was performed for some 250 trial participants, of whom 200 to 210 were given two doses of AZD1222 and around 26 were given two doses of MenACWY control vaccine. Trial participants were enrolled by age into subgroups of 18-55, 56-69 and 70-plus years, and around 140, 26 and 57 TCR-sequenced participants, respectively, were included in these subgroups.

The sample's time point label, decoded: baseline before first vaccination. Vaccinee samples came from UK trials COV001 and COV002, including a single-blind randomized controlled phase 2/3 trial of AZD1222 (ChAdOx1 nCoV-19) in healthy adults. For TCRbeta chain sequencing, PBMC samples were collected from trial participants at day 0 and at day 28 after the second dose. Notes on this clone: Its target antigen remains unknown. No base qualities exist here, and no much larger clone lies one base off it.

CDR1 and CDR2 were assigned from the germline V gene as SQVTM and ANQGSEA. Between the V and J ends, shortened by 1 base and 6 bases respectively, the junction contains 7 bases. The CDR3 covers 12 residues, taking in both the cysteine and the phenylalanine. Left in the record is the CDR3 DNA by itself, 36 bases read in frame from the first base. The CDR3 regions of human TCRbeta chains were analyzed by immunosequencing. The original pipeline was this. TCRs in the repertoires were matched against a reference library of SARS-CoV-2-specific TCRs that had been generated with the MIRA antigen-specificity platform. Breadth was defined as the fraction of unique TCRs that were SARS-CoV-2-associated. Depth was defined as the fraction of total T cells that were SARS-CoV-2-associated. Using the MIRA data, each spike-specific TCR was assigned both to the spike region to which the TCR was reactive and to a CD4 or CD8 class. Log10-transformed breadth and depth values were compared by one-way ANOVA with Sidak's multiple comparisons tests. In its TCRdb copy, this immuneACCESS table keeps in-frame sequences only and misses some clones. Where compared with another copy, unresolved V genes explain less than half of these, and the others have no known cause. V and J calls and clone size are those listed in that table; D and trimming were worked out from the DNA. Recorded for this sample are over 120,000 clones; around 90% of them occurred a single time. About 5% of the sample rests with the top ten.

Here is what the overall study found, with its caveats: Only a handful of AZD1222 recipients were SARS-CoV-2 seropositive at baseline, limiting conclusions about previously exposed vaccinees. Reportedly, close to half of the unique spike-specific TCRs recognized epitopes lying outside the regions that are mutated in the B.1.351 and B.1.1.7 variants. In the small 56-69-year group, the increase in depth fell short of significance, most likely because of low power. The whole spike protein was spanned by vaccine-associated CD4 TCRs, and dominant responses were seen in regions 160-218 and 743-854. Participants were mostly white British, with more females than males. The authors suggested clonal diversity may have been underestimated. Because no samples from the day 14 peak response were available, repertoires could be characterized only after the peak T cell response. After two AZD1222 doses, both the breadth and the depth of spike-specific TCRs were significantly higher than at day 0 and than in MenACWY recipients.

The chain was built from TRBV29-1 and TRBJ2-1, and possibly TRBD2, on 6 matching bases. The sample in question was peripheral blood, obtained on day 0 of AZD1222 vaccination. The TCR sequence derives from an adult in good health. The DNA sequence is TGCAGCGTTGAAGCGGGGGTCAATGAGCAGTTCTTC. This codes for CSVEAGVNEQFF.